The TCR beta chain described here comes from a study of PD-L1 blockade in urothelial cancer. The sample's time point: pretreatment peripheral blood. V lost 1 base to trimming and J lost 2 bases, with 8 bases between them. The CDR3 loop spans 14 amino acids. CDR1 MGHDK and CDR2 SYGVNS come from the germline V gene. Data came from immunoSEQ multiplex PCR; TCRdb stores just in-frame clones and leaves some out. The sample holds 84,000 or so clones, around 85% seen once. This receptor was taken from a man aged 60 to 69 with urothelial cancer. This specimen was PBMCs, taken around atezolizumab (anti-PD-L1) treatment. The rearrangement links TRBV25-1 to TRBJ1-1; D possibly corresponds to TRBD1 (5 bases). CDR3 bases: TGTGCCAGCAGTGAATCGACAGTAAACACTGAAGCTTTCTTT. Protein: CASSESTVNTEAFF.